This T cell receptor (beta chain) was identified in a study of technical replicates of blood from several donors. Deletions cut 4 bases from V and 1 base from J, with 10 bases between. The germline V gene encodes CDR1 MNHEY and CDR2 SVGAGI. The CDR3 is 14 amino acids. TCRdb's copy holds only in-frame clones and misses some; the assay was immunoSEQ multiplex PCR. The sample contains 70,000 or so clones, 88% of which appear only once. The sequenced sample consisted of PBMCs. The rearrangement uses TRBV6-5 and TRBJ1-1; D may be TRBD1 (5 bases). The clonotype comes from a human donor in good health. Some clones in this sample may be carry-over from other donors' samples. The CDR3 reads CASSLEGRNTEAFF. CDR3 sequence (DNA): TGTGCCAGCAGTTTGGAGGGGCGGAACACTGAAGCTTTCTTT.